These T cell receptor beta chains were read from a single sample in a study of blood T cell repertoires in COVID-19. Sequencing was performed with immunoSEQ multiplex PCR; in TCRdb, only in-frame clones are kept and a portion is missing. The data contain about 270,000 clones, approximately 85% of them singletons. The material sequenced was peripheral blood. The receptors were sampled from a woman in her 70s with acute or convalescent COVID-19. Both conserved end residues are part of each CDR3. The order of the fields is V gene, D gene, CDR3 protein. A D gene is named only where the DNA matches it firmly.

v_gene: TRBV5-4
d_gene: NA
CDR3aa: CASSPGREDTQYF

v_gene: TRBV19
d_gene: TRBD2
CDR3aa: CASMASGLYNEQFF

v_gene: TRBV2
d_gene: NA
CDR3aa: CAGSPGGGPLTDTQYF

v_gene: TRBV19
d_gene: TRBD1
CDR3aa: CASSIPGGMNTEAFF

v_gene: TRBV6-5
d_gene: TRBD2
CDR3aa: CASKERGGLDTQYF

v_gene: TRBV10-3
d_gene: NA
CDR3aa: CASKYRDSHEQYF

v_gene: TRBV25-1
d_gene: TRBD1
CDR3aa: CAASRNVGQGSGANVLTF

v_gene: TRBV5-1
d_gene: TRBD1
CDR3aa: CASSFTGTGEETQYF

v_gene: TRBV7-9
d_gene: TRBD2
CDR3aa: CASSLVSGGNEQFF

v_gene: TRBV7-9
d_gene: TRBD1
CDR3aa: CASSLDRGKSPLHF

v_gene: TRBV11-2
d_gene: TRBD2
CDR3aa: CASSLAPTSGGLQETQYF

v_gene: TRBV19
d_gene: TRBD1
CDR3aa: CASSRGQGRYGYTF

v_gene: TRBV19
d_gene: NA
CDR3aa: CASTSGWHEQFF

v_gene: TRBV11-3
d_gene: NA
CDR3aa: CASSSRRSGGLPDTQYF

v_gene: TRBV2
d_gene: NA
CDR3aa: CASSRQPPPNEQFF

v_gene: TRBV7-7
d_gene: TRBD2
CDR3aa: CASSHGRGEIGELFF

v_gene: TRBV7-9
d_gene: NA
CDR3aa: CASSLQGVSSPEAFF

v_gene: TRBV6-6
d_gene: TRBD1
CDR3aa: CASITGGMNTEAFF

v_gene: TRBV5-1
d_gene: NA
CDR3aa: CASSWDGGRFYTF

v_gene: TRBV4-1
d_gene: TRBD2
CDR3aa: CASSHRTFGSGAVDTQYF

v_gene: TRBV6-5
d_gene: NA
CDR3aa: CASSTTDGYTF

v_gene: TRBV3-1/TRBV3-2
d_gene: NA
CDR3aa: CASSQLGLNNEQFF

v_gene: TRBV25-1
d_gene: NA
CDR3aa: CASSRGAGSEQYF

v_gene: TRBV4-1
d_gene: NA
CDR3aa: CASSQAAGMNNSPLHF

v_gene: TRBV6-5
d_gene: NA
CDR3aa: CASSRTTGPYEQYF

v_gene: TRBV5-4
d_gene: TRBD1
CDR3aa: CASTLQGQHTEAFF

v_gene: TRBV14
d_gene: TRBD1
CDR3aa: CASSPIDRGIYEQYF

v_gene: TRBV7-9
d_gene: TRBD1
CDR3aa: CASSSGGQGANYGYTF

v_gene: TRBV3-1/TRBV3-2
d_gene: NA
CDR3aa: CASSQVRAGELFF